The entry below gives a single TCR beta chain sequence along with its context. The CDR3 loop spans 14 amino acids. Trimming shortened V by 6 bases and J by 3 bases, and 11 bases separated the two germline ends. CDR1 MNHNS and CDR2 SASEGT come from the germline V gene. The record originates from a study of T cells in Graves' hyperthyroidism and ophthalmopathy. TCR beta CDR3 regions were amplified from RNA transcripts. TCR CDR3 regions were first amplified by RT-PCR with HTBI primers. TCRdb reprocessed the multiplex PCR reads via MiXCR and lists one record per CDR3 protein. Of hundreds of thousands of distinct CDR3 sequences detected, about 45% appear once; the ten largest clones hold nearly 8.5%.

This receptor was obtained from a woman under 30 with Graves' hyperthyroidism. V is TRBV6-1 and J is TRBJ2-2; D not certain. Sequencing was done on a sample of peripheral blood or thyroid tissue (not recorded which). CDR3 DNA: TGTGCCAGCAGCTGGCAGGTGGACACCGGGGAGCTGTTTTTT. This sequence encodes CASSWQVDTGELFF.